What follows is one T cell receptor (beta chain) and its context. Its antigen is unknown. Primed by a sample-barcoded 5' primer and a J-beta primer mix, a second PCR proceeded for about 7 to 11 cycles. Each single sample gave us at least 2.5 million CDR3-containing paired-end reads. MiXCR, applied by TCRdb to the 5' RACE reads, yields one record per CDR3 protein. Of 660,000 or so distinct CDR3 sequences in the sample, approximately 50% were seen once. This sample was taken from a study of blood T cells in healthy people across ages. RNA extraction gave at least 5.5 micrograms of total RNA per sample. Broader study findings: Compared with aged donors, long-lived donors showed fewer expanded clones, suggesting selection. Estimated diversity across one million T cells was deemed an underestimate.

The CDR3 has 13 amino acids. Germline CDR1 reads ENHRY; CDR2 reads SYGVKD. Trimming took 6 bases from V and 11 from J; bases not matched to a gene: 12. This receptor was taken from a man aged 55 to 70 in good health. The chain uses TRBV10-3 and TRBJ2-5; 7 bases are a match to TRBD1. What was sequenced was blood. The CDR3 reads CAISPDRYNEQYF. In DNA, the CDR3 is TGTGCCATCAGCCCGGACAGGTACAATGAGCAGTACTTC.